This TCR beta chain originates from a study of shared clonotypes between healthy human individuals. General study findings and limits: Memory subsets generally showed smaller estimated richness than naive subsets did. Sequencing depth was predicted to influence how clonotypes are shared among donors. Represented genetic and exposure-history diversity was restricted by having few donors.

There were only Caucasian adults among the donors, and all lived in Nashville, Tennessee. With respect to this clone: Its antigen is not known.

Here immunoSEQ multiplex PCR was the method, and the copy in TCRdb shows in-frame clones only, minus some. The sample shows about 2.3 million clones, approximately 93% of them seen only once. This receptor was obtained from a man aged 18 to 30 in good health. Some clones in this sample may be carry-over from other donors' samples. The sequenced sample was naive CD4+ T cells from PBMCs. Subset described: CD45RA+ positively selected.

CDR3 protein: CASSLSGGLPGELFF. The CDR3 DNA reads TGTGCCAGCAGCCTAAGTGGGGGGCTACCCGGGGAGCTGTTTTTT. The chain links TRBV7-3 to TRBJ2-2, with D perhaps TRBD1 or TRBD2 (6 bases each). CDR1 and CDR2 (germline): SGHTA, FQGTGA. CDR3 size: 15 residues. V was cut by 5 bases and J by 6 bases, with 16 bases left in between.